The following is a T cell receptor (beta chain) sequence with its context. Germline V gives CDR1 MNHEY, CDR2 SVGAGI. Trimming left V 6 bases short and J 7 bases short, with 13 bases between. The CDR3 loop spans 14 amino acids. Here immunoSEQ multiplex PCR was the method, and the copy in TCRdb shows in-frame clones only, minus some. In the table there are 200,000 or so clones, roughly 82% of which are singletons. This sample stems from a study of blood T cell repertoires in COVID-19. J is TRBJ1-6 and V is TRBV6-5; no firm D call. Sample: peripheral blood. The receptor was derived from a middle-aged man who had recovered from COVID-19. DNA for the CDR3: TGTGCCAGCAGCCTCCAAACTTCCAATTCACCCCTCCACTTT. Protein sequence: CASSLQTSNSPLHF.